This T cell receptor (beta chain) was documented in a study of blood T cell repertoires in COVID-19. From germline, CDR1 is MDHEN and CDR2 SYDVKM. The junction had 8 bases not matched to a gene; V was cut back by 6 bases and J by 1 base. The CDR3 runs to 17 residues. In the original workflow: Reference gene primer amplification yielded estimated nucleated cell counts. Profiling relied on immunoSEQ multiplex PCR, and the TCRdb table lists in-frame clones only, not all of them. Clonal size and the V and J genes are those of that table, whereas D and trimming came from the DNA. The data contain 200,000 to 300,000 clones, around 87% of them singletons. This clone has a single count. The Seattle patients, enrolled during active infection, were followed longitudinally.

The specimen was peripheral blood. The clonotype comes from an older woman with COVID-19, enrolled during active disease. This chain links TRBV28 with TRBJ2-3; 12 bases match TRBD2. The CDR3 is CASSLAGGIGGTDTQYF. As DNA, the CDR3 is TGTGCCAGCAGCCTAGCGGGAGGGATCGGCGGCACAGATACGCAGTATTTT. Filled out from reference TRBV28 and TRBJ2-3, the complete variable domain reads DVKVTQSSRYLVKRTGEKVFLECVQDMDHENMFWYRQDPGLGLRLIYFSYDVKMKEKGDIPEGYSVSREKKERFSLILESASTNQTSMYLCASSLAGGIGGTDTQYFGPGTRLTVL.